A selection of T cell receptor beta chains follows, all from one sample in a study of blood T cell repertoires in COVID-19. Repertoires were generated with immunoSEQ multiplex PCR, while TCRdb's copy carries only in-frame clones and drops some. The sample holds 80,000 to 95,000 clones, around 87% seen once. The sequenced sample was peripheral blood. The receptors here all came from a woman between 50 and 59 years old with active or convalescent COVID-19. Both conserved end residues are part of each CDR3. D genes are given only for firm matches. The size entry is marked missing in some rows and otherwise reads once, few, many or a size class.

D gene,clone size,J gene,CDR3 length,V gene,CDR3 DNA,CDR3 protein
NA,NA,TRBJ1-1,11,TRBV29-1,TGCAGCGTTGCCCAGAACACTGAAGCTTTCTTT,CSVAQNTEAFF
TRBD1,NA,TRBJ1-3,17,TRBV5-5,TGTGCCAGCAGCACTACTCAGGGGGCTGCAGCTGGAAACACCATATATTTT,CASSTTQGAAAGNTIYF
TRBD1,NA,TRBJ2-1,15,TRBV30,TGTGCCTGCCCGCGGACAGGGCGTCGCTACAATGAGCAGTTCTTC,CACPRTGRRYNEQFF
TRBD1,once,TRBJ1-1,12,TRBV19,TGTGCCAGTTTAGGGGGCGGTACTGAAGCTTTCTTT,CASLGGGTEAFF
TRBD2,NA,TRBJ2-3,16,TRBV9,TGTGCCAGCAGCGTAGGCCACGGACTAGCATCTGATACGCAGTATTTT,CASSVGHGLASDTQYF
NA,NA,TRBJ1-6,15,TRBV9,TGTGCCAGCAGCGTTAGGCCGACAGTTAATTCACCCCTCCACTTT,CASSVRPTVNSPLHF
NA,NA,TRBJ1-2,11,TRBV29-1,TGCAGCGTCGACTTAGCCTATGGCTACACCTTC,CSVDLAYGYTF
TRBD1,NA,TRBJ2-6,18,TRBV7-6,TGTGCCAGCAGCCGCTTTGGACAGGAAAGAACTGGGGCCAACGTCCTGACTTTC,CASSRFGQERTGANVLTF
NA,once,TRBJ1-2,12,TRBV29-1,TGCAGCGTGACTACCTCTAACTATGGCTACACCTTC,CSVTTSNYGYTF
NA,NA,TRBJ2-6,15,TRBV5-1,TGCGCCAGCAGCTTTCCAGGTTCCGGGGCCAACGTCCTGACTTTC,CASSFPGSGANVLTF
NA,NA,TRBJ1-1,14,TRBV4-3,TGCGCCAGCAGCCAAGCACGGGGGAACACTGAAGCTTTCTTT,CASSQARGNTEAFF
NA,NA,TRBJ1-2,13,TRBV7-2,TGTGCCAGCAGCTTAGGAGGACTAAGGGGCTACACCTTC,CASSLGGLRGYTF
NA,once,TRBJ1-1,15,TRBV18,TGTGCCAGCTCACCACCCAGTCTAGGGGACACTGAAGCTTTCTTT,CASSPPSLGDTEAFF
NA,few,TRBJ2-2,15,TRBV4-3,TGCGCCAGCAGCCAGGCAGGCACCTACACCGGGGAGCTGTTTTTT,CASSQAGTYTGELFF
TRBD1,NA,TRBJ1-5,17,TRBV27,TGTGCCAGCAGTCCCGGGACAGGGAGGGGGAGCAATCAGCCCCAGCATTTT,CASSPGTGRGSNQPQHF
NA,NA,TRBJ2-3,12,TRBV7-8,TGTGCCAGCAGCCGCCACACAGATACGCAGTATTTT,CASSRHTDTQYF
NA,NA,TRBJ2-3,15,TRBV4-3,TGCGCCAGCAGCCAAGAAAACGCAGGGGCAGATACGCAGTATTTT,CASSQENAGADTQYF
TRBD2,NA,TRBJ2-5,15,TRBV3-1/TRBV3-2,TGTGCCAGCAGCCAAGACCCAGGGAGGGGAGAGACCCAGTACTTC,CASSQDPGRGETQYF
NA,NA,TRBJ1-3,16,TRBV9,TGTGCCAGCAGCGTAGCTGGGAGTGGTGCTGGAAACACCATATATTTT,CASSVAGSGAGNTIYF
TRBD1,NA,TRBJ1-1,12,TRBV7-9,TGTGCCAGCCTGGGACAGGGGATTGTAGCTTTCTTT,CASLGQGIVAFF
TRBD2,once,TRBJ2-1,16,TRBV7-9,TGTGCCAGCAGCTCCGTTAATCGGGGGGGTACGGATGAGCAGTTCTTC,CASSSVNRGGTDEQFF
NA,NA,TRBJ1-2,16,TRBV3-1/TRBV3-2,TGTGCCAGCAGCCAAGATCCCACAGATGGAGGCTATGGCTACACCTTC,CASSQDPTDGGYGYTF
NA,NA,TRBJ1-2,13,TRBV5-5,TGTGCCAGCAGCTGGGGGGTCGGGGATGGCTACACCTTC,CASSWGVGDGYTF
NA,few,TRBJ1-1,14,TRBV6-2/TRBV6-3,TGTGCCAGCAGTTCTGTTGGGCCGAACACTGAAGCTTTCTTT,CASSSVGPNTEAFF
NA,NA,TRBJ1-2,13,TRBV5-1,TGCGCCAGCAGCTTGGCCGGGTCTTATGGCTACACCTTC,CASSLAGSYGYTF
NA,NA,TRBJ2-2,18,TRBV3-1/TRBV3-2,TGTGCCAGCAGCCAAGATAGCCCCGGGACTTGGTGGACCGGGGAGCTGTTTTTT,CASSQDSPGTWWTGELFF
TRBD2,NA,TRBJ2-3,17,TRBV7-2,TGTGCCAGCAGCCCCCGGACTAGCGGGGGGGCCTCAGATACGCAGTATTTT,CASSPRTSGGASDTQYF
NA,NA,TRBJ1-1,14,TRBV4-3,TGCGCCAGCAGCCAAGATCAGGGGAACACTGAAGCTTTCTTT,CASSQDQGNTEAFF
NA,NA,TRBJ2-7,15,TRBV6-5,TGTGCCAGCATTAGGAGGACAGACTACTCCTACGAGCAGTACTTC,CASIRRTDYSYEQYF
TRBD1,NA,TRBJ1-4,14,TRBV6-5,TGTGCCAGCAGCTGGACAGGGATAAGGGAAAAACTGTTTTTT,CASSWTGIREKLFF
NA,NA,TRBJ2-1,14,TRBV19,TGTGCCAGTAGTAGTAGAGTCTCCTACAATGAGCAGTTCTTC,CASSSRVSYNEQFF
TRBD1,NA,TRBJ1-1,14,TRBV5-5,TGTGCCAGCAGCTTGGTGGCAGGGGGCACTGAAGCTTTCTTT,CASSLVAGGTEAFF
NA,NA,TRBJ1-2,16,TRBV5-6,TGTGCCAGCACCACCTCGGGGAGGCCAGCTAACTATGGCTACACCTTC,CASTTSGRPANYGYTF
NA,NA,TRBJ2-3,19,TRBV7-3,TGTGCCAGCAGCTTAAATCCCCCACTACTAGGTTTGGGCACAGATACGCAGTATTTT,CASSLNPPLLGLGTDTQYF
TRBD1,NA,TRBJ2-7,15,TRBV6-6,TGTGCCAGCAGGGGGATACAGGGGGAGGACTACGAGCAGTACTTC,CASRGIQGEDYEQYF
TRBD1,NA,TRBJ2-7,12,TRBV5-5,TGTGCCAGCAGCCACCAGGGGGCCGAGCAGTACTTC,CASSHQGAEQYF
NA,NA,TRBJ1-4,12,TRBV6-5,TGTGCCAACAGTCAGACAGGCTTCGAACTGTTTTTT,CANSQTGFELFF
NA,NA,TRBJ1-1,13,TRBV5-4,TGTGCCAGCAGCTTGCCGGGGAGCACTGAAGCTTTCTTT,CASSLPGSTEAFF
TRBD2,NA,TRBJ2-5,14,TRBV5-6,TGTGCCAGCAGCTTGACTAGCGGCCAAGAGACCCAGTACTTC,CASSLTSGQETQYF
TRBD1,NA,TRBJ1-6,16,TRBV4-3,TGCGCCAGCAGCCAGAGTATCACAGGGGCAGGGTCACCCCTCCACTTT,CASSQSITGAGSPLHF
NA,NA,TRBJ1-1,14,TRBV5-5,TGTGCCAGCAGCTGGGATGGAGGGATCGGTGAAGCTTTCTTT,CASSWDGGIGEAFF
TRBD1,NA,TRBJ2-1,16,TRBV6-2/TRBV6-3,TGTGCCAGCAGTCCACACGACAGGGCTATCTACAATGAGCAGTTCTTC,CASSPHDRAIYNEQFF
NA,NA,TRBJ1-6,16,TRBV18,TGTGCCAGTTCCCCGGACAGCGGCTCCTATAATTCACCCCTCCACTTT,CASSPDSGSYNSPLHF
TRBD1,NA,TRBJ1-1,14,TRBV5-1,TGCGCCAGCAGCTTGGGACAGGGTCTGAAGGAAGCTTTCTTT,CASSLGQGLKEAFF
NA,NA,TRBJ1-5,13,TRBV19,TGTGCCAGTAGTATTGACAAGTATCAGCCCCAGCATTTT,CASSIDKYQPQHF
NA,NA,TRBJ2-7,14,TRBV3-1/TRBV3-2,TGTGCCAGCAGCCAAGCTACAGGCCCCTACGAGCAGTACTTC,CASSQATGPYEQYF
TRBD1,NA,TRBJ1-1,13,TRBV6-5,TGTGCCAGCAGGGGACAGGGGTACACTGAAGCTTTCTTT,CASRGQGYTEAFF
NA,few,TRBJ1-6,13,TRBV3-1/TRBV3-2,TGTGCCAGCAGCAAACACTATAATTCACCCCTCCACTTT,CASSKHYNSPLHF
NA,NA,TRBJ2-7,14,TRBV11-1,TGTGCCAGCAGCTCTGAGAGAGGGTGGTACGAGCAGTACTTC,CASSSERGWYEQYF
TRBD1,NA,TRBJ1-6,15,TRBV27,TGTGCCAGCAGGCCAGGGGGATCGAATAATTCACCCCTCCACTTT,CASRPGGSNNSPLHF
NA,NA,TRBJ1-1,15,TRBV29-1,TGCAGCCTTCTCCTGGGGGCAGGGATGAACACTGAAGCTTTCTTT,CSLLLGAGMNTEAFF
NA,NA,TRBJ1-2,15,TRBV9,TGTGCCAGCAGCACCGACGGACGGGGAAACTATGGCTACACCTTC,CASSTDGRGNYGYTF
NA,NA,TRBJ1-2,13,TRBV16,TGTGCCAGCAGCGACTACTCTTCGCCGGGCTACACCTTC,CASSDYSSPGYTF
TRBD1,NA,TRBJ2-1,14,TRBV4-3,TGCGCCAGCAGCCAAGATTTCCGGACAGGGCGGCAGTTCTTC,CASSQDFRTGRQFF